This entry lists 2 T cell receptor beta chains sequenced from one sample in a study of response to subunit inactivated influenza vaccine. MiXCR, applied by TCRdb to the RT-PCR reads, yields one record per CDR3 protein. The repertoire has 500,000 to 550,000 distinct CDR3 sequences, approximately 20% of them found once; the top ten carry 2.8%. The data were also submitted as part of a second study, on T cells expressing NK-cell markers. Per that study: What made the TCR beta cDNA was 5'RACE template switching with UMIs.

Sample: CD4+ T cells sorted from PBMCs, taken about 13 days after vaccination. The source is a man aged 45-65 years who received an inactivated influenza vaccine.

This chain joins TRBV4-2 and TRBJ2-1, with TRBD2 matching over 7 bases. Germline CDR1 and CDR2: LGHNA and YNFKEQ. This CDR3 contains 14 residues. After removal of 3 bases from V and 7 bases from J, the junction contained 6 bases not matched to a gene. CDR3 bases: TGTGCCAGCAGCCACCCCGGGACTAAGAATGAGCAGTTCTTC. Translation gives CASSHPGTKNEQFF.

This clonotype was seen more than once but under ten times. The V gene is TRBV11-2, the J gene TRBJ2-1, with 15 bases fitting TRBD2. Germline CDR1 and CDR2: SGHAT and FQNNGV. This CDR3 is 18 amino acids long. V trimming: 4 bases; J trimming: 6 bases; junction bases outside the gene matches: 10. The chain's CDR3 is CASSWGLAGGSARNEQFF. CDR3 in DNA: TGTGCCAGCAGCTGGGGACTAGCGGGAGGTTCAGCTCGCAATGAGCAGTTCTTC.